The rows below give T cell receptor beta chains drawn from one sample of a study of OX40 agonist ivuxolimab in advanced cancers. This table comes from immunoSEQ multiplex PCR, and its TCRdb copy is limited to in-frame clones, with some not included. Of 50,000 to 65,000 clones in the sample, around 90% are singletons; the top ten hold 25%. The sequenced sample was CD4+ or CD8+ T cells sorted from blood, obtained in a trial of the OX40 agonist ivuxolimab. These receptors all stem from an adult with an advanced solid tumor such as melanoma, head and neck, liver or kidney cancer. CDR3s include the opening cysteine and the closing phenylalanine or tryptophan. D genes are given only for firm matches. Size values are once, few and many counts, or a class for expanded clones, and some rows have none.

j_call | d_call | v_call | clone_size | cdr3_nt | cdr3_aa
TRBJ1-2 | - | TRBV4-2 | once | TGTGCCAGCAGCCAAGAGGGCAGCCAGGTTTATGGCTACACCTTC | CASSQEGSQVYGYTF
TRBJ1-5 | - | TRBV28 | - | TGTGCCAGCAGTGCGTACAGCTGGCAGCCCCAGCATTTT | CASSAYSWQPQHF
TRBJ2-6 | - | TRBV19 | - | TGTGCCAGTAGTCTCGACACCTCTGGGGCCAACGTCCTGACTTTC | CASSLDTSGANVLTF
TRBJ2-7 | - | TRBV4-1 | - | TGCGCCAGCAGCCAAGAGTTTTCCTACGAGCAGTACTTC | CASSQEFSYEQYF
TRBJ1-1 | - | TRBV2 | - | TGTGCCAAACCACCCGGGGCCTCCTGGTACACTGAAGCTTTCTTT | CAKPPGASWYTEAFF
TRBJ2-1 | TRBD2 | TRBV28 | - | TGTGCCAGCAGCTTAGCGGGAGGGGACGATAATGAGCAGTTCTTC | CASSLAGGDDNEQFF
TRBJ2-7 | - | TRBV29-1 | - | TGCAGCGTTGCCGCGGGGTACGAGCAGTACTTC | CSVAAGYEQYF
TRBJ2-7 | TRBD1 | TRBV19 | once | TGTGCCAGTAGTCCGGGACAGGACTCCTACGAGCAGTACTTC | CASSPGQDSYEQYF
TRBJ1-1 | - | TRBV10-2 | - | TGCGCCAGCAGGGGACGTGCTATGAACACTGAAGCTTTCTTT | CASRGRAMNTEAFF
TRBJ2-5 | TRBD2 | TRBV28 | - | TGTGCCAGCAGTTCCTACATCCCCCGGAATAGCGGGCAAGAGACCCAGTACTTC | CASSSYIPRNSGQETQYF
TRBJ2-7 | - | TRBV28 | - | TGTGCCAGCAGTTCGGCAGGCGCCTACGAGCAGTACTTC | CASSSAGAYEQYF
TRBJ2-7 | - | TRBV5-1 | once | TGCGCCAGCAGCATCGGGACGTTCATCGGTTACGAGCAGTACTTC | CASSIGTFIGYEQYF
TRBJ2-5 | TRBD1 | TRBV7-7 | - | TGTGCTAGCAGGGCAGGGGGCACAGAGACCCAGTACTTC | CASRAGGTETQYF
TRBJ2-7 | TRBD2 | TRBV28 | - | TGTGCCAGCAGTTTAGCCCGGCTAGCGGGAGTACCCTACGAGCAGTACTTC | CASSLARLAGVPYEQYF
TRBJ2-2 | TRBD2 | TRBV6-4 | few | TGTGCCAGCAGTGAATCGGCGGGAGCCCTGTCCGGGGAGCTGTTTTTT | CASSESAGALSGELFF
TRBJ2-5 | - | TRBV6-5 | - | TGTGCCAGCAGTTACTCCGCGTCGGGGTTTGAAGAGACCCAGTACTTC | CASSYSASGFEETQYF
TRBJ1-1 | - | TRBV19 | once | TGTGCCAGTAGTGGGCTGCGGACTGAAGCTTTCTTT | CASSGLRTEAFF
TRBJ2-7 | - | TRBV28 | - | TGTGCCAGCAGTTTGGTAGGATACGAGCAGTACTTC | CASSLVGYEQYF
TRBJ2-7 | - | TRBV30 | - | TGTGCCTGGAGTGACCCGTGGGGCGAGCAGTACTTC | CAWSDPWGEQYF
TRBJ2-1 | TRBD1 | TRBV5-8 | - | TGTGCCAGCAGCTTGATTGAGGGGGCGGGTGAGCAGTTCTTC | CASSLIEGAGEQFF
TRBJ1-4 | TRBD1 | TRBV29-1 | - | TGCAGCGTTTTACAAGGGGGCTTTGGTGAAAAACTGTTTTTT | CSVLQGGFGEKLFF
TRBJ2-1 | TRBD2 | TRBV2 | - | TGTGCCAGCATCGGGAGGGCCTCCTACAATGAGCAGTTCTTC | CASIGRASYNEQFF
TRBJ1-1 | TRBD1 | TRBV4-3 | - | TGCGCCAGCAGCCCACTGGGACAGGGGAACACTGAAGCTTTCTTT | CASSPLGQGNTEAFF
TRBJ2-1 | TRBD2 | TRBV28 | - | TGTGCCAGCAGCACTCCAGCGGGGACCTACAATGAGCAGTTCTTC | CASSTPAGTYNEQFF
TRBJ2-7 | - | TRBV11-3 | - | TGTGCCAGCAGCCGGGAGTCCTACGAGCAGTACTTC | CASSRESYEQYF
TRBJ2-1 | - | TRBV9 | - | TGTGCCAGCAGCGTCCCCCCGCGGCATGAGCAGTTCTTC | CASSVPPRHEQFF
TRBJ2-5 | - | TRBV11-2 | once | TGTGCCAGCAGCTTCGGGGTGCATACCCAGTACTTC | CASSFGVHTQYF
TRBJ2-3 | - | TRBV4-1 | - | TGCGCCAGCAGCCAACACGACTACTCGAATACGCAGTATTTT | CASSQHDYSNTQYF
TRBJ2-1 | - | TRBV6-5 | - | TGTGCCAGCAGTTATCGGGACGCCAATGAGCAGTTCTTC | CASSYRDANEQFF
TRBJ2-6 | - | TRBV9 | - | TGTGCCAGCAGCGTAGATCAAAGTCATGGGGCCAACGTCCTGACTTTC | CASSVDQSHGANVLTF
TRBJ2-7 | - | TRBV4-1 | - | TGCGCCAGCAGCGACCTAACTCTCCACGAGCAGTACTTC | CASSDLTLHEQYF
TRBJ1-5 | - | TRBV5-6 | - | TGTGCCAGCAGCTTGGCCCAGGATCAGCCCCAGCATTTT | CASSLAQDQPQHF
TRBJ2-7 | TRBD1 | TRBV11-2 | - | TGTGCCAGCAGCTTAGGACAGGGTGGCTACGAGCAGTACTTC | CASSLGQGGYEQYF
TRBJ2-1 | TRBD2 | TRBV19 | - | TGTGCCAGTAGTATAGCCGGGAGGGCCAATGAGCAGTTCTTC | CASSIAGRANEQFF
TRBJ2-1 | - | TRBV7-9 | - | TGTGCCAGCAGCTTAGCGGGCGAGGGCACGTACAATGAGCAGTTCTTC | CASSLAGEGTYNEQFF
TRBJ2-3 | TRBD2 | TRBV28 | - | TGTGCCAGCAATACCAACCACGGCGTACTAGCGGGAACGTATACGCAGTATTTT | CASNTNHGVLAGTYTQYF
TRBJ2-7 | TRBD2 | TRBV28 | - | TGTGCCAGCAGCACCGAGCGGGAGTTGGGGTACGAGCAGTACTTC | CASSTERELGYEQYF
TRBJ2-6 | - | TRBV6-5 | - | TGTGCCAGCAAACAGCAGGGATCCGGGGCCAACGTCCTGACTTTC | CASKQQGSGANVLTF
TRBJ1-5 | - | TRBV19 | - | TGTGCCAGTAGTCACCCGACAGGTTCGGAGCCCCAGCATTTT | CASSHPTGSEPQHF
TRBJ2-2 | - | TRBV5-5 | few | TGTGCCAGCAGCTTGAGTCCAGGCAGGGCCAACACCGGGGAGCTGTTTTTT | CASSLSPGRANTGELFF
TRBJ2-5 | - | TRBV7-9 | - | TGTGCCAGCAGCTTAGAAGGCCGGGGAAGGGAGACCCAGTACTTC | CASSLEGRGRETQYF